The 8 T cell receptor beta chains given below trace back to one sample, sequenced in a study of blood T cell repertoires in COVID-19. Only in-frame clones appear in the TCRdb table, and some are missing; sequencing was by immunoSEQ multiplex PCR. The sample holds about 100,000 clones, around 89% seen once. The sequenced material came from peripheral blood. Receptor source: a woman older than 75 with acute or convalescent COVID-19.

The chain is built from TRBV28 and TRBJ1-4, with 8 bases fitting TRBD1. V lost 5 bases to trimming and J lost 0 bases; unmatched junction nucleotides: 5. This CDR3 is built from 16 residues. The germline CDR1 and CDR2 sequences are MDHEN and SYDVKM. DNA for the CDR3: TGTGCCAGCAGTGGGACAGGCCTTGCAACTAATGAAAAACTGTTTTTT. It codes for CASSGTGLATNEKLFF.

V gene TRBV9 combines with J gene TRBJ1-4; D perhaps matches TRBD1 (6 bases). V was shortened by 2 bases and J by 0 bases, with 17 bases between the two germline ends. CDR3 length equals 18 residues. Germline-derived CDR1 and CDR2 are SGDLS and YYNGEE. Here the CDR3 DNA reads TGTGCCAGCAGCGTGCACACAGGGACCAGTGCAACTAATGAAAAACTGTTTTTT. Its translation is CASSVHTGTSATNEKLFF.

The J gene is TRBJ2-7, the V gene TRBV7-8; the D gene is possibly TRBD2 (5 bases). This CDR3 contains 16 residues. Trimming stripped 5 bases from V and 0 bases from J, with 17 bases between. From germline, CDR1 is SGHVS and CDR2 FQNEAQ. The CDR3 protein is CASSPAVTFSSYEQYF. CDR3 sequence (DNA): TGTGCCAGCAGCCCAGCGGTGACTTTCAGCTCCTACGAGCAGTACTTC.

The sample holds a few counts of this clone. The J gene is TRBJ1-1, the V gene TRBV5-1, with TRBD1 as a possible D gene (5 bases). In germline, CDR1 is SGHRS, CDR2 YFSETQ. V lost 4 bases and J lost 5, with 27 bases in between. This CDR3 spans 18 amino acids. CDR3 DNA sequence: TGCGCCAGCAGCCACCAGACCCTCGCGGGGCGACAAGAAACTGAAGCTTTCTTT. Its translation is CASSHQTLAGRQETEAFF.

The CDR3 sequence: CASSVGAGDSYNEQFF. DNA for the CDR3: TGTGCCAGCAGCGTAGGCGCGGGGGACTCCTACAATGAGCAGTTCTTC. This chain joins TRBV9 and TRBJ2-1; the match to TRBD2 covers 7 bases. The J segment lost 0 bases and the V segment lost 0 bases, leaving 3 bases of the junction unmatched. The CDR3 has 16 amino acids. Germline V CDR1 and CDR2: SGDLS, YYNGEE. The full variable domain, in which reference TRBV9 and TRBJ2-1 provide the parts outside the CDR3, is DSGVTQTPKHLITATGQRVTLRCSPRSGDLSVYWYQQSLDQGLQFLIQYYNGEERAKGNILERFSAQQFPDLHSELNLSSLELGDSALYFCASSVGAGDSYNEQFFGPGTRLTVL.

The chain's CDR3 is CASSPPGQGELGDTQYF. Written as DNA, the CDR3 is TGTGCCAGCTCACCACCGGGACAGGGGGAATTGGGAGATACGCAGTATTTT. This sequence joins TRBV18 and TRBJ2-3; 11 bases map to TRBD1. Looked up from germline, CDR1 is KGHSH and CDR2 is LQKENI. With V trimmed by 0 bases and J by 5 bases, 7 bases remained unmatched. The CDR3 totals 17 residues.

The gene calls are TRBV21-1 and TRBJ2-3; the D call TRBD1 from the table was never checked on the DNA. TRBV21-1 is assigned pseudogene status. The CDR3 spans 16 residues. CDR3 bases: TGTGCCAGCAGCGAGGTGACAGGGGTTGGTACAGATACGCAGTATTTT. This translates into CASSEVTGVGTDTQYF.

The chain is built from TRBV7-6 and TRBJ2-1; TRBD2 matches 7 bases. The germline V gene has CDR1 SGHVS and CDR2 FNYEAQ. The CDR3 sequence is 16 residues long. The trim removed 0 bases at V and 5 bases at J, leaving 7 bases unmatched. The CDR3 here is CASSLALWDYNNEQFF. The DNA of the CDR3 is TGTGCCAGCAGCTTAGCCCTTTGGGACTACAACAATGAGCAGTTCTTC.